Listed below are T cell receptor beta chains from one sample, sequenced in a study of T-cell memory formation after mild COVID-19. MiXCR, run by TCRdb on the 5' RACE reads, gives a single entry per CDR3 protein. The profile shows 200,000 to 250,000 distinct CDR3 sequences, approximately 10% of them singletons. Sequenced input: PBMCs or a T cell subset sorted from them (not recorded which). The receptors were gathered from a man aged 18 to 30 who had mild COVID-19 (a few samples of this study predate the infection). Cell type and time point are not known. CDR3s include the opening cysteine and the closing phenylalanine or tryptophan. A D gene is named only where the DNA matches it firmly. Not every row has a clone size; where given, it reads once, few, many or a size class.

cdr3_aa | cdr3_nt | clone_size | j_call | d_call | v_call
CASTLPGYGGYTF | TGTGCCAGCACCCTACCAGGGTATGGCGGCTACACCTTC | few | TRBJ1-2 | NA | TRBV6-1
CASSLTFNEQFF | TGTGCCAGCAGCTTGACCTTTAATGAGCAGTTCTTC | few | TRBJ2-1 | NA | TRBV11-2
CASGGSGAQETQYF | TGTGCCAGTGGGGGTAGCGGAGCTCAAGAGACCCAGTACTTC | few | TRBJ2-5 | NA | TRBV7-2
CASSLGVVIGEKLFF | TGCGCCAGCAGCTTGGGAGTCGTGATAGGTGAAAAACTGTTTTTT | NA | TRBJ1-4 | NA | TRBV5-1
CASTLDKGQNIQYF | TGCGCCAGCACCCTCGACAAGGGACAAAACATTCAGTACTTC | many | TRBJ2-4 | NA | TRBV5-1
CASSWGGLEQFF | TGTGCCAGTAGTTGGGGGGGCCTTGAGCAGTTCTTC | few | TRBJ2-1 | NA | TRBV19
CASSFGGSYGYTF | TGTGCCAGCAGTTTTGGCGGATCCTATGGCTACACCTTC | few | TRBJ1-2 | NA | TRBV27
CASSTRREASGVGTQYF | TGCGCCAGCAGCACAAGACGTGAAGCTAGCGGGGTCGGGACCCAGTACTTC | NA | TRBJ2-5 | TRBD2 | TRBV4-1
CASSFEGRVQPQHF | TGTGCCAGCAGTTTTGAGGGTAGGGTTCAGCCCCAGCATTTT | few | TRBJ1-5 | NA | TRBV28
CASSTAGVFAEAFF | TGTGCCAGCAGCACTGCAGGGGTTTTCGCTGAAGCTTTCTTT | NA | TRBJ1-1 | NA | TRBV28
CASSLDRAPYGYTF | TGTGCCAGCAGCTTAGACAGGGCTCCCTATGGCTACACCTTC | NA | TRBJ1-2 | NA | TRBV7-2
CAIRRTSGESSYNEQFF | TGTGCCATCAGACGGACTAGCGGGGAGAGCTCCTACAATGAGCAGTTCTTC | NA | TRBJ2-1 | TRBD2 | TRBV10-3
CASSLDTRGGELFF | TGTGCCAGCAGTTTAGATACCAGAGGGGGGGAGCTGTTTTTT | NA | TRBJ2-2 | NA | TRBV12-3/TRBV12-4
CASSYSPLRPYEQYF | TGTGCCAGCAGTTACTCGCCTCTACGACCCTACGAGCAGTACTTC | many | TRBJ2-7 | NA | TRBV6-5
CASSHALRGDEQFF | TGCGCCAGCAGCCATGCCTTAAGAGGTGATGAGCAGTTCTTC | NA | TRBJ2-1 | NA | TRBV4-1
CASSKGGTEAFF | TGTGCCAGCAGCAAAGGGGGCACTGAAGCTTTCTTT | many | TRBJ1-1 | NA | TRBV21-1
CASSWDRRRNTEAFF | TGTGCCAGCAGTTGGGACCGTAGACGGAACACTGAAGCTTTCTTT | NA | TRBJ1-1 | NA | TRBV2
CASSRGTPRGYGYTF | TGTGCCAGCAGCCGTGGGACTCCGAGGGGCTATGGCTACACCTTC | few | TRBJ1-2 | NA | TRBV12-3/TRBV12-4
CASSQWTGSYEQYF | TGTGCCAGCAGCCAATGGACAGGTTCCTACGAGCAGTACTTC | few | TRBJ2-7 | TRBD1 | TRBV7-2
CASKGSGFETQYF | TGTGCCAGCAAGGGGTCGGGTTTCGAGACCCAGTACTTC | many | TRBJ2-5 | NA | TRBV6-5
CASSGGWYGVTGNTIYF | TGTGCCAGCAGCGGAGGGTGGTATGGAGTAACTGGAAACACCATATATTTT | NA | TRBJ1-3 | NA | TRBV11-2
CAWSVRWDDEAFF | TGTGCCTGGAGTGTACGGTGGGACGACGAAGCTTTCTTT | few | TRBJ1-1 | NA | TRBV30
CAWSVGQGAEKLFF | TGTGCCTGGAGTGTGGGACAGGGGGCAGAAAAACTGTTTTTT | NA | TRBJ1-4 | TRBD1 | TRBV30
CASSVAGSGANVLTF | TGTGCCAGCAGCGTCGCAGGGTCTGGGGCCAACGTCCTGACTTTC | NA | TRBJ2-6 | NA | TRBV9
CSVARQGSSEQYF | TGCAGCGTTGCCCGGCAGGGAAGCAGCGAGCAGTACTTC | few | TRBJ2-7 | NA | TRBV29-1
CSADEGSEQFF | TGCAGTGCTGACGAGGGATCCGAGCAGTTCTTC | few | TRBJ2-1 | NA | TRBV20-1
CASSIQGGEAFF | TGTGCCAGCAGCATACAGGGTGGTGAAGCTTTCTTT | few | TRBJ1-1 | NA | TRBV7-3
CATSRDTEYNEQFF | TGTGCCACCAGCAGAGATACAGAGTACAATGAGCAGTTCTTC | many | TRBJ2-1 | NA | TRBV15
CASRGGQGVIDTQYF | TGTGCCAGCAGAGGGGGACAGGGTGTGATAGATACGCAGTATTTT | few | TRBJ2-3 | TRBD1 | TRBV7-2
CSASRGGDGYTF | TGCAGTGCTAGCCGGGGGGGGGATGGCTACACCTTC | NA | TRBJ1-2 | NA | TRBV20-1
CSARAPGRGWTEAFF | TGCAGTGCTAGAGCCCCGGGGAGGGGTTGGACTGAAGCTTTCTTT | few | TRBJ1-1 | NA | TRBV20-1
CTSSLGGGSYGYTF | TGCACCAGCAGCCTTGGGGGGGGATCCTATGGCTACACCTTC | few | TRBJ1-2 | NA | TRBV4-1
CSARQAPNQPQHF | TGCAGTGCTCGACAGGCGCCCAATCAGCCCCAGCATTTT | NA | TRBJ1-5 | NA | TRBV20-1
CASSLEPGARLQPQHF | TGCGCCAGCAGCTTGGAACCTGGGGCCCGGCTTCAGCCCCAGCATTTT | few | TRBJ1-5 | NA | TRBV5-1
CASSLVSRHNEQFF | TGTGCCAGCAGCTTAGTCTCCAGACACAATGAGCAGTTCTTC | many | TRBJ2-1 | NA | TRBV7-2
CASSPGGSSSNQPQHF | TGCGCCAGCAGCCCTGGTGGGAGTTCTAGCAATCAGCCCCAGCATTTT | NA | TRBJ1-5 | NA | TRBV5-1
CASSWYSGTSNEQFF | TGCGCCAGCAGCTGGTACTCCGGGACTAGTAATGAGCAGTTCTTC | NA | TRBJ2-1 | TRBD2 | TRBV5-1
CASSLEGDGEKLFF | TGTGCCAGCAGCTTAGAAGGGGACGGGGAAAAACTGTTTTTT | few | TRBJ1-4 | NA | TRBV7-9
CASSLGQGYTEQFF | TGTGCCAGCAGCTTAGGGCAGGGGTATACTGAGCAGTTCTTC | few | TRBJ2-1 | NA | TRBV7-2
CASDVGGWGRTQYF | TGTGCCAGCGACGTCGGGGGGTGGGGACGTACGCAGTATTTT | NA | TRBJ2-3 | TRBD2 | TRBV2
CASNIGGDNTEAFF | TGTGCCAGCAACATAGGGGGGGATAACACTGAAGCTTTCTTT | few | TRBJ1-1 | NA | TRBV9
CASRPVLRGNTEAFF | TGTGCCAGCAGACCCGTCCTCAGGGGGAACACTGAAGCTTTCTTT | NA | TRBJ1-1 | NA | TRBV6-5
CASSPGTLETQYF | TGTGCCAGCAGTCCCGGGACTCTGGAGACCCAGTACTTC | NA | TRBJ2-5 | NA | TRBV6-2/TRBV6-3
CASRVTGEGNTIYF | TGTGCCAGCAGAGTTACAGGGGAAGGAAACACCATATATTTT | NA | TRBJ1-3 | TRBD1 | TRBV6-1
CASSLGDPDREQFF | TGTGCCAGCAGCTTGGGGGACCCTGATCGGGAGCAGTTCTTC | NA | TRBJ2-1 | NA | TRBV5-6
CASSSGTAGGGYTF | TGTGCCAGCAGCTCCGGGACGGCGGGGGGTGGCTACACCTTC | few | TRBJ1-2 | NA | TRBV6-1
CASSELGGYYEQYF | TGTGCCAGCAGCGAGTTGGGCGGATACTACGAGCAGTACTTC | NA | TRBJ2-7 | NA | TRBV7-3
CASSLVGQGGQPQHF | TGTGCCAGCAGCTTAGTAGGACAGGGCGGTCAGCCCCAGCATTTT | NA | TRBJ1-5 | TRBD1 | TRBV7-8
CASREGRAEETQYF | TGTGCCAGCAGGGAGGGACGGGCTGAAGAGACCCAGTACTTC | NA | TRBJ2-5 | NA | TRBV6-5
CSARTANYGYTF | TGCAGTGCCAGAACAGCTAACTATGGCTACACCTTC | NA | TRBJ1-2 | NA | TRBV20-1
CASSLAGRNRDTQYF | TGTGCCAGCAGCTTAGCGGGGAGGAATAGGGATACGCAGTATTTT | many | TRBJ2-3 | NA | TRBV7-9
CASSQPGQGPTDTQYF | TGTGCCAGCAGCCAACCGGGACAGGGGCCCACAGATACGCAGTATTTT | few | TRBJ2-3 | TRBD1 | TRBV7-8
CASSSPTDYEQYF | TGTGCCAGCAGTTCCCCGACAGACTACGAGCAGTACTTC | few | TRBJ2-7 | NA | TRBV28
CASYEVGYGYTF | TGTGCCAGCTACGAGGTCGGGTATGGCTACACCTTC | NA | TRBJ1-2 | NA | TRBV28
CASSDRAQHIYGYTF | TGTGCCAGCAGTGATCGGGCACAACATATTTATGGCTACACCTTC | NA | TRBJ1-2 | NA | TRBV25-1